This TCR beta chain was documented in a study of blood T cell repertoires in COVID-19 (dated by TCRdb to 2018 to 2020). Concerning the study at large: The collaborator samples originated in the United States, Italy and Spain and spanned the acute and convalescent phases of COVID-19. The prospective study material was composed of cDNA or gDNA derived from T cells, B-cell-depleted T cells, or PBMCs. Deeply sampled blood TCRbeta repertoires from subjects exposed to, actively infected with, or recovered from COVID-19 were included in the dataset. The repertoires were released in a freely available public database meant as a resource for research on the immune response to SARS-CoV-2. The samples were drawn from the first 160 participants of the ongoing ImmuneRACE study and from 950 to 1,500 subjects provided by 6 global collaborators. Sample metadata almost always included a de-identified subject ID, COVID-19 status, age in years and sex. HLA class I and class II types, where available, came from metadata supplied by the sample provider rather than from assay-based typing.

The research as a whole found: Clinical and demographic metadata were provided uncurated, with the amount varying by source and participant.

The immunoSEQ Assay, a bias-controlled multiplex PCR, was used to amplify TCRbeta CDR3 regions from genomic DNA. The original methods were these. The number of nucleated cells in each sample was estimated from the amplification of reference gene primers within the assay. To quantify the absolute abundance of each unique TCRbeta CDR3 rearrangement, sequence reads were collapsed and filtered. For each sample, productive Simpson clonality was calculated as the square root of Simpson's diversity index over productive rearrangements. What TCRdb holds here is the immuneACCESS table cut down to in-frame rearrangements. Part of the clones is not present; checked against another copy, under half of the missing clones reflect an unresolved V gene, and the others are unexplained. V, J and clone size are taken as reported in that table, and D and trimming were inferred from the DNA itself. The sample includes about 63,000 clones, with more than 70% observed a single time. Around 6.5% of the sample rests with the top ten.

As for this clone: It has no known antigen specificity. Per-base qualities were not stored, and no clone one base away is much larger.

Including cysteine and phenylalanine, the CDR3 has 15 amino acids. Here the CDR3 DNA is all that survives: 45 bases in frame from base 1. The germline V gene sets CDR1 to SGHRS and CDR2 to YFSETQ. V loses 0 bases of germline sequence and J loses 2 bases, and the interval between the two ends is 11 bases. Each collaborating institution followed its own protocols to collect whole blood in K2EDTA tubes. For TCRbeta analysis, collaborator samples were shipped as frozen whole blood, as isolated PBMCs, or as DNA extracted from either sample type. The source material was peripheral blood. This receptor was obtained from a human donor in a cohort sampled during active COVID-19. The sequence is built from TRBV5-1 and TRBJ2-5; the D gene remains uncertain. The CDR3 in this case is CASSLGGRQQETQYF. The DNA sequence is TGCGCCAGCAGCTTGGGAGGTCGCCAGCAAGAGACCCAGTACTTC.